These 29 T cell receptor beta chains were all obtained from the same sample, sequenced in a study of long-term antiretroviral therapy in people with HIV. Run at survey level, the immunoSEQ assay was version v3.0. The method was immunoSEQ multiplex PCR; TCRdb's version includes in-frame clones alone and lacks a portion of them. The sample records over 20,000 clones, roughly four fifths being singletons. Sequencing used unsorted PBMCs, obtained 0.4 years after starting antiretroviral therapy. Receptor source: a man in his fifties with HIV.

This clone turned up a few times. The chain joins TRBV7-9 to TRBJ2-1, with a tentative D call TRBD1 (8 bases). The CDR3 is 15 residues long. Germline V gives CDR1 SEHNR, CDR2 FQNEAQ (reference sequence). Between the trimmed V and J ends, which lost 5 bases and 5 bases, there was a span of 16 bases. The CDR3 is CASSPQGGEHNEQFF. CDR3 DNA: TGTGCCAGCAGCCCACAGGGGGGGGAACACAATGAGCAGTTCTTC. The entire variable domain, with the rest obtained from reference TRBV7-9 and TRBJ2-1, is as follows: DTGVSQNPRHKITKRGQNVTFRCDPISEHNRLYWYRQTLGQGPEFLTYFQNEAQLEKSRLLSDRFSAERPKGSFSTLEIQRTEQGDSAMYLCASSPQGGEHNEQFFGPGTRLTVL.

This clone was observed a single time. CDR3 residues: CASSRWGSGANVLTF. For the CDR3, the DNA is TGCGCCAGCAGCCGGTGGGGCTCTGGGGCCAACGTCCTGACTTTC. The chain employs TRBV4-3 and TRBJ2-6; D is unclear. CDR3 size: 15 residues. With 4 bases removed from V and 0 bases from J, the gap between germline ends came to 7 bases. Germline CDR1 LGHNA, CDR2 YSLEER.

The V gene is TRBV11-2, the J gene TRBJ1-2; D unresolved. This CDR3 is 12 amino acids long. Deletions cut 5 bases from V and 5 bases from J, with 9 bases between. Germline V CDR1 and CDR2: SGHAT, FQNNGV. The CDR3 bases are TGTGCCAGCAGCCCAAATTTTTATGGCTACACCTTC. Its protein product is CASSPNFYGYTF.

The chain links TRBV13 to TRBJ2-7; 12 bases line up with TRBD1. Per the germline V gene, CDR1 is PRHDT and CDR2 is FYEKMQ (reference sequence). The CDR3 sequence is 18 residues long. Losses at the gene ends were 3 bases for V and 3 bases for J; bases not matched to a gene: 12. CDR3 in amino acids: CASSFRDRGRARGYEQYF. CDR3 sequence (DNA): TGTGCCAGCAGCTTCCGGGACAGGGGGCGGGCGAGGGGCTACGAGCAGTACTTC. The variable domain in full, completed from reference TRBV13 and TRBJ2-7, reads AAGVIQSPRHLIKEKRETATLKCYPIPRHDTVYWYQQGPGQDPQFLISFYEKMQSDKGSIPDRFSAQQFSDYHSELNMSSLELGDSALYFCASSFRDRGRARGYEQYFGPGTRLTVT.

The genes are TRBV6-5 and TRBJ2-7; 10 bases align to TRBD1. The CDR3 has 15 amino acids. V lost 5 bases and J lost 3; bases outside the gene matches: 7. Germline lookup yields CDR1 MNHEY and CDR2 SVGAGI. The CDR3 coding sequence is TGTGCCAGCAGTACTTCCGGGACAGGGGTCTACGAGCAGTACTTC. It specifies CASSTSGTGVYEQYF.

V is TRBV5-5 and J is TRBJ1-4; D is uncertain. CDR3 length equals 15 residues. Germline V gene data show CDR1 as SGHKS and CDR2 as YYEKEE (reference sequence). Trimming cost V 0 bases and J 1 base, with 7 bases left between them. DNA of the CDR3: TGTGCCAGCAGCTTGGACGTAGGAACTAATGAAAAACTGTTTTTT. Translating it yields CASSLDVGTNEKLFF.

The CDR3 loop reads CASSQLFLYGYTF. The DNA for the CDR3 is TGCGCCAGCAGCCAACTTTTCCTCTATGGCTACACCTTC. The gene calls are TRBV4-1 and TRBJ1-2; D is unclear. CDR1 MGHRA and CDR2 YSYEKL come from the germline V gene. V was clipped by 2 bases and J by 4 bases, with 8 bases between them. There are 13 residues in the CDR3.

This clone showed up just a few times. The chain has TRBV27 and TRBJ1-1; D is undetermined. The CDR3 has 13 amino acids. The ends were cut back, 6 bases at V and 6 bases at J, with 14 bases in the middle. Germline CDR1 and CDR2: MNHEY and SMNVEV (reference sequence). The CDR3 protein is CASRLAVSAEAFF. Written as DNA, the CDR3 is TGTGCCAGCAGATTGGCCGTGAGCGCTGAAGCTTTCTTT.

The chain carries TRBV18 and TRBJ1-3, with unresolved D. This CDR3 is built from 21 residues. V lost 6 bases and J 4 bases, leaving 34 bases between the germline ends. Germline V lookup: CDR1 KGHSH, CDR2 LQKENI. The CDR3 protein is CASSRQRSNLKAGERGNTIYF. DNA of the CDR3: TGTGCCAGCTCTCGGCAGCGCTCTAATCTCAAGGCCGGGGAGAGGGGAAACACCATATATTTT.

The CDR3 DNA reads TGTGCTAGTGGTTTGTCCCGCGATCCGGGGAGCAATCAGCCCCAGCATTTT. It codes for CASGLSRDPGSNQPQHF. The rearrangement uses TRBV12-5 and TRBJ1-5; D gene ambiguous. The germline gives CDR1 LGHNT, CDR2 FRNRAP. The CDR3 has 17 residues. The V gene lost 2 bases and the J gene lost 1 base, with 15 bases spanning the gap.

On this clone itself: At one of its ends the junction is not consistent with the germline gene, which may arise from a read error. Written as DNA, the CDR3 is TGTGCCAGCACTGAAGGACAGGGGGTGTACTATGGCTACACCTTC. Its translation: CASTEGQGVYYGYTF. The chain has TRBV6-1 and TRBJ1-2; the match to TRBD1 covers 10 bases. The CDR3 has 15 residues. Germline lookup yields CDR1 MNHNS and CDR2 SASEGT.

V usage is TRBV7-3 and J usage is TRBJ1-2; D call uncertain. CDR3 size: 13 residues. Deletions cut 6 bases from V and 2 bases from J, with 10 bases between. Looked up from germline, CDR1 is SGHTA and CDR2 is FQGTGA. CDR3 loop: CASSYGLNYGYTF. The CDR3 bases are TGTGCCAGCAGTTACGGACTGAACTATGGCTACACCTTC.

V usage is TRBV28 and J usage is TRBJ1-5, with unresolved D. The V and J ends lost 1 base and 6 bases respectively, with 16 bases between them. The CDR3 sequence is 16 residues long. Germline CDR1 reads MDHEN; CDR2 reads SYDVKM. Here the CDR3 reads CASSLFRGVESQPQHF. The CDR3 nucleotides are TGTGCCAGCAGTTTATTTAGAGGTGTCGAGAGTCAGCCCCAGCATTTT.

This clone was seen once. The rearrangement uses TRBV2 and TRBJ1-2; TRBD1 might be the D (5 bases). Trimming shortened V by 7 bases and J by 5 bases, and 23 bases separated the two germline ends. The CDR3 has 16 residues. Germline V gene lookup returns CDR1 SNHLY and CDR2 FYNNEI. The DNA of the CDR3 is TGTGCCAGCACCTCCCTACCGGGGGTAGTTTATTATGGCTACACCTTC. Residues: CASTSLPGVVYYGYTF. Using reference TRBV2 and TRBJ1-2 for the parts outside the CDR3, the full variable domain is EPEVTQTPSHQVTQMGQEVILRCVPISNHLYFYWYRQILGQKVEFLVSFYNNEISEKSEIFDDQFSVERPDGSNFTLKIRSTKLEDSAMYFCASTSLPGVVYYGYTFGSGTRLTVV.

This chain uses TRBV7-2 with TRBJ2-1; a weak D match, TRBD2 (5 bases). CDR1 and CDR2 (germline): SGHTA, FQGNSA. The CDR3 runs to 12 residues. V was shortened by 7 bases and J by 7 bases, with 11 bases between the two germline ends. The CDR3 region is CASTQTGNEQFF. The CDR3 DNA sequence: TGTGCCAGCACCCAGACGGGGAATGAGCAGTTCTTC.

The chain has TRBV28 and TRBJ2-5; 7 nucleotides match TRBD1. CDR3 length equals 16 residues. In germline, CDR1 is MDHEN, CDR2 SYDVKM. Trimming removed 4 bases from V and 1 base from J; junction bases left unmatched: 9. The CDR3 sequence is CASSSSGQAFQETQYF. The CDR3 DNA sequence: TGTGCCAGCAGTTCCTCCGGACAGGCGTTCCAAGAGACCCAGTACTTC.

The chain has TRBV28 and TRBJ2-2, with TRBD1 as a possible D gene (5 bases). From germline, CDR1 is MDHEN and CDR2 SYDVKM. The CDR3 is 17 amino acids. V was trimmed by 6 bases and J by 14 bases, leaving 31 bases between them. The CDR3 nucleotides read TGTGCCAGCAGCCGGTTGTGGGGCAGAACCCCAACCGAAAATCTGTTTTTT. Its protein is CASSRLWGRTPTENLFF.

This clone has just one count. The V gene is TRBV5-6, the J gene TRBJ1-6, with TRBD1 as a possible D gene (6 bases). This CDR3 is built from 13 residues. Germline CDR1 is SGHDT and CDR2 is YYEEEE. The V gene lost 4 bases and the J gene lost 7 bases, with 9 bases spanning the gap. Written as DNA, the CDR3 is TGTGCCAGCAGCATAGGGGGAAATTCACCCCTCCACTTT. Translated, it gives CASSIGGNSPLHF.

The chain carries TRBV6-1 and TRBJ1-5; the D is unclear. The germline V and J ends were trimmed by 6 bases and 8 bases, with 17 bases remaining between them. The CDR3 loop spans 14 amino acids. CDR1 and CDR2 (germline): MNHNS, SASEGT. In nucleotides, the CDR3 is TGTGCCAGCAGCCCCGGGGAGGCCTTCAAGCCCCAGCATTTT. This translates into CASSPGEAFKPQHF.

The chain recombines TRBV2 with TRBJ2-2; no reliable D call. With 5 bases removed from V and 1 base from J, the gap between germline ends came to 8 bases. There are 14 residues in the CDR3. Germline-derived CDR1 and CDR2 are SNHLY and FYNNEI. The CDR3 DNA follows: TGTGCCAGCAGTTGGGTGGAGAACACCGGGGAGCTGTTTTTT. This encodes CASSWVENTGELFF.

V is TRBV7-9 and J is TRBJ2-7; tentative D call: TRBD2 (5 bases). The V gene lost 7 bases and the J gene lost 2 bases, with 27 bases spanning the gap. CDR3 length equals 18 residues. Germline loops: CDR1 SEHNR, CDR2 FQNEAQ (reference sequence). The CDR3 DNA sequence: TGTGCCAGCATTGAACAAGGAGGTAAGTACACCAGAACCTACGAGCAGTACTTC. As protein: CASIEQGGKYTRTYEQYF.

The chain is built from TRBV29-1 and TRBJ2-7; D is possibly TRBD1 (5 bases). V was pared by 2 bases and J by 0 bases, with 8 bases between. Germline CDR1 is SQVTM and CDR2 is ANQGSEA. This CDR3 comprises 13 residues. CDR3 DNA sequence: TGCAGCGTTGAACGGCAGGGCTCCTACGAGCAGTACTTC. Its protein is CSVERQGSYEQYF.

The chain links TRBV7-9 to TRBJ2-1; the D is unclear. The ends were cut back, 2 bases at V and 7 bases at J, with 15 bases in the middle. In germline, CDR1 is SEHNR, CDR2 FQNEAQ (reference sequence). There are 15 residues in the CDR3. The CDR3, as DNA: TGTGCCAGCAGCTTAAGTGAGTCGGGCAAGAATGAGCAGTTCTTC. This sequence encodes CASSLSESGKNEQFF.

The chain has TRBV4-1 and TRBJ1-1; 7 bases line up with TRBD1. Germline-derived CDR1 and CDR2 are MGHRA and YSYEKL. This CDR3 spans 18 amino acids. Losses at the gene ends were 4 bases for V and 7 bases for J; bases not matched to a gene: 21. The CDR3 loop reads CASSPFTDTRTGTDEAFF. The CDR3 DNA reads as TGCGCCAGCAGCCCATTCACCGATACTAGGACAGGTACAGATGAAGCTTTCTTT.

The chain uses TRBV5-1 and TRBJ2-6; weak D call: TRBD1 (5 bases). Trimming removed 4 bases from V and 4 bases from J, with 15 bases in between. This CDR3 comprises 16 residues. Germline assignment: CDR1 SGHRS and CDR2 YFSETQ. The CDR3 nucleotides read TGCGCCAGCAGCCCCAGGGCCTTGGAAGGGGCCAACGTCCTGACTTTC. This gives the protein CASSPRALEGANVLTF.

This chain uses TRBV15 with TRBJ1-5; D possibly corresponds to TRBD1 (5 bases). Germline V gene data show CDR1 as LNHNV and CDR2 as YYDKDF (reference sequence). Trimming took off 0 bases at V and 2 bases at J, with 17 bases between the two ends. The CDR3 runs to 18 residues. Written as DNA, the CDR3 is TGTGCCACCAGCAGAGATCCTGGGGATTTGGGGGGCAATCAGCCCCAGCATTTT. Protein: CATSRDPGDLGGNQPQHF.

The chain has TRBV2 and TRBJ2-7; TRBD2 matches at 13 bases. With V trimmed by 5 bases and J by 3 bases, 10 bases remained unmatched. This CDR3 comprises 17 residues. CDR1 is SNHLY, CDR2 FYNNEI, per germline. The CDR3 DNA follows: TGTGCCAGCAGTACTCCCGGGACTAGCGGGGCCCACTACGAGCAGTACTTC. It yields the protein CASSTPGTSGAHYEQYF.

The rearrangement joins TRBV18 to TRBJ1-4; D may be TRBD1 (6 bases). V was trimmed by 2 bases and J by 8 bases, leaving 15 bases between them. This CDR3 region has 15 residues. From germline, CDR1 is KGHSH and CDR2 LQKENI. The CDR3 reads CASSPIGGRFEKLFF. The DNA for the CDR3 is TGTGCCAGCTCACCAATCGGGGGGCGCTTCGAAAAACTGTTTTTT. Full variable domain (remainder filled in from reference TRBV18 and TRBJ1-4): NAGVMQNPRHLVRRRGQEARLRCSPMKGHSHVYWYRQLPEEGLKFMVYLQKENIIDESGMPKERFSAEFPKEGPSILRIQQVVRGDSAAYFCASSPIGGRFEKLFFGSGTQLSVL.

This clone was counted only a few times. The rearrangement joins TRBV19 to TRBJ1-1, with D perhaps matching TRBD1 (6 bases). Germline CDR1 reads LNHDA; CDR2 reads SQIVND (reference sequence). This CDR3 region has 14 residues. V lost 9 bases to trimming and J lost 3 bases, with 17 bases between them. The CDR3 nucleotides read TGTGCCAGCCTCCTTCACCCAGGGGACACTGAAGCTTTCTTT. Translating it yields CASLLHPGDTEAFF.